The source of this T cell receptor beta chain is a study of T cell responses to AZD1222 COVID-19 vaccine. Findings and caveats of the study: Variant regions that are unmutated are reportedly the target of nearly half of spike-specific TCRs. Females outnumbered males among donors, who were mostly white British; clonal diversity was possibly underestimated. Repertoire collection took place solely once the T cell response had peaked.

Trimming stripped 5 bases from V and 8 bases from J, with 13 bases between. CDR1 is MNHEY and CDR2 is SMNVEV in the germline V gene (reference sequence). The CDR3 has 13 residues. Only in-frame clones appear in the TCRdb table, and some are missing; sequencing was by immunoSEQ multiplex PCR. The table lists 80,000 or so clones, about three quarters of them singletons. Remarks on this clone: Its cognate antigen is unknown.

The TCR originated in an adult who received the MenACWY meningococcal vaccine as a control. This chain links TRBV27 with TRBJ2-1, with a tentative D call TRBD2 (7 bases). Sequences were derived from peripheral blood, sampled 28 days after the second dose of the MenACWY control vaccine. CDR3 amino acids: CASSGGAGYEQFF. CDR3 DNA: TGTGCCAGCAGTGGGGGGGCCGGCTATGAGCAGTTCTTC.